The subject of this entry is one T cell receptor beta chain. The sample originates from a study of blood T cell repertoires in COVID-19. Overall study context: Acute and convalescent COVID-19 samples came from the United States, Italy and Spain.

In the source study's methods: Reference gene primer amplification yielded estimated nucleated cell counts. TCRdb keeps only in-frame clones here, not all; method: immunoSEQ multiplex PCR. V, J and clone size are taken as reported in that table, and D and trimming were inferred from the DNA itself. This table has 200,000 to 250,000 clones, around 80% appearing once. This CDR3 has 15 amino acids. Trimming at V came to 1 base and at J to 4 bases, leaving 6 bases not matched to a gene. CDR1 LGHNT and CDR2 FRNRAP come from the germline V gene. The sequenced material came from peripheral blood. The chain couples TRBV12-5 to TRBJ1-2; 7 bases map to TRBD1. This receptor was identified in a woman aged 60-75 years who had recovered from COVID-19. The CDR3 DNA reads as TGTGCTAGTGGTTTGGGAAGGGACAGCGCCTATGGCTACACCTTC. Protein sequence: CASGLGRDSAYGYTF.